This T cell receptor beta chain was profiled in a study of OX40 agonist ivuxolimab in advanced cancers. Findings of the study overall: On average, CD8+ T cells had more expanded clones than CD4+.

This clone was recorded only once. Its antigen is undetermined. Per the germline V gene, CDR1 is SGHTA and CDR2 is FQGNSA. The ends were cut back, 5 bases at V and 4 bases at J, with 15 bases in the middle. The CDR3 runs 14 residues. Sequencing used immunoSEQ multiplex PCR; TCRdb keeps in-frame clones, though not all of them. The sample includes around 70,000 clones, over 75% of them seen just once. Autoimmune disease history or systemic immunosuppression meant exclusion. This chain joins TRBV7-2 and TRBJ2-7; D might be TRBD1 (6 bases). The starting material was CD4+ or CD8+ T cells sorted from blood, obtained in a trial of the OX40 agonist ivuxolimab. This clonotype was sampled from an adult with an advanced solid tumor such as melanoma, head and neck, liver or kidney cancer. This CDR3 is CASSGIDRRYEQYF. As DNA, the CDR3 is TGTGCCAGCAGCGGAATTGACAGGCGTTACGAGCAGTACTTC.